What follows are 24 T cell receptor beta chains derived from one specimen sequenced in a study of Graves' ophthalmopathy and Graves' hyperthyroidism. TCR beta CDR3 amplification used RNA transcripts. The authors performed first-round RT-PCR with HTBI primers and then a second-round multiplex PCR. TCRdb re-called the multiplex PCR reads with MiXCR, one entry per CDR3 protein. Of about 370,000 distinct CDR3 sequences listed, about 18% were seen once; the top ten hold roughly 2.4%. The specimen was peripheral blood. The receptors were sampled from an adult woman with stable Graves' hyperthyroidism.

This clonotype was counted between two and nine times. The chain recombines TRBV4-1 with TRBJ2-2; D is ambiguous. CDR3 length: 15 residues. Germline CDR1 MGHRA, CDR2 YSYEKL. The ends were cut back, 9 bases at V and 1 base at J, with 15 bases in the middle. CDR3 sequence: CASNLPGKNTGELFF. DNA for the CDR3: TGCGCCAGTAACCTTCCTGGCAAGAACACCGGGGAGCTGTTTTTT.

This sequence joins TRBV12-3 or TRBV12-4 and TRBJ2-1; D unclear. The CDR3 consists of 14 residues. Trimming removed 3 bases from V and 5 bases from J, with 11 bases in between. CDR3 sequence (DNA): TGTGCCAGCAGTTTGGGAACTTCTAACAATGAGCAGTTCTTC. The encoded protein is CASSLGTSNNEQFF.

Comment on this clonotype: A much larger clone lies a single base off, so this may be a read error. As the CDR3 is not closed by the conserved phenylalanine or tryptophan, this likely results from a read error. This rearrangement joins TRBV6-2 or TRBV6-3 to TRBJ2-7; D unresolved. Per the germline V gene, CDR1 is MNHEY and CDR2 is SVGEGT. Trimming removed 0 bases from V and 4 bases from J, with 7 bases in between. This CDR3 spans 13 amino acids. The CDR3 coding sequence is TGTGCCAGCAGTTACTCGATCAGTTACGAGCAGTACCTC. Its translation: CASSYSISYEQYL.

Here the CDR3 reads CASSQHDYEQYF. In DNA, the CDR3 is TGCGCCAGCAGCCAGCACGACTACGAGCAGTACTTC. The rearrangement links TRBV4-1 to TRBJ2-7; the D is unclear. This CDR3 comprises 12 residues. The germline CDR1 and CDR2 sequences are MGHRA and YSYEKL. V was shortened by 3 bases and J by 3 bases, with 6 bases between the two germline ends.

This clonotype was observed at least ten times. This chain uses TRBV9 with TRBJ2-7; D gene unclear. Germline assignment: CDR1 SGDLS and CDR2 YYNGEE. V lost 1 base to trimming and J lost 5 bases, with 10 bases between them. This CDR3 is 13 amino acids long. CDR3 in DNA: TGTGCCAGCAGCGTAACCAGCACCGACGAGCAGTACTTC. Translated, it gives CASSVTSTDEQYF.

This clonotype was counted ten times or more. This chain joins TRBV28 and TRBJ2-2; weak D call: TRBD2 (6 bases). The CDR3 has 16 residues. Trimming took 2 bases from V and 2 from J, leaving 12 bases between them. Per germline, CDR1 MDHEN and CDR2 SYDVKM. CDR3 region: CASSLTGEQNTGELFF. The CDR3 DNA sequence: TGTGCCAGCAGTTTAACGGGGGAACAAAACACCGGGGAGCTGTTTTTT.

The genes are TRBV3-1 and TRBJ2-5; D is possibly TRBD2 (5 bases). CDR3 length: 14 residues. Deletions cut 3 bases from V and 5 bases from J, with 13 bases between. Per the germline V gene, CDR1 is LGHDT and CDR2 is YNNKEL (reference sequence). The CDR3, as DNA: TGTGCCAGCAGCCAGATTTTGAGGGCGGAGACCCAGTACTTC. Translation gives CASSQILRAETQYF.

This chain joins TRBV27 and TRBJ1-2; 7 bases line up with TRBD1. Trimming took 5 bases from V and 3 from J; bases not matched to a gene: 6. The CDR3 sequence is 14 residues long. Germline assignment: CDR1 MNHEY and CDR2 SMNVEV (reference sequence). The CDR3 DNA reads TGTGCCAGCAGTGCGCGGACAGGCTACTATGGCTACACCTTC. As protein: CASSARTGYYGYTF.

This clonotype turned up a few times. One junction end does not reproduce the germline sequence, and a read error may be involved. The chain couples TRBV3-1 to TRBJ2-4; 12 bases line up with TRBD2. The CDR3 runs 17 residues. CDR1 is LGHDT, CDR2 YNNKEL, per germline (reference sequence). CDR3 DNA sequence: TGTGCCAGCAGCCAAGGACTAGCGGGAGTGGCAAAAAACATTAAGTACTTC. Translating gives CASSQGLAGVAKNIKYF.

This clonotype was detected ten times or more. The chain carries TRBV14 and TRBJ2-5; the match to TRBD1 covers 7 bases. The CDR3 sequence is 15 residues long. V gave up 1 base and J gave up 2 bases; unmatched junction bases: 4. Looked up from germline, CDR1 is SGHDN and CDR2 is FVKESK. The CDR3 reads CASSQVGGIQETQYF. The CDR3 bases are TGTGCCAGCAGCCAAGTAGGGGGCATTCAAGAGACCCAGTACTTC.

This clonotype was recorded at least ten times. This CDR3 reads CASSENRGQDEQYF. DNA for the CDR3: TGTGCCAGCAGTGAAAACAGGGGGCAAGACGAGCAGTACTTC. V and J are TRBV2 and TRBJ2-7; the match to TRBD1 covers 9 bases. The length of the CDR3 is 14 residues. The ends lost 2 bases at V and 5 bases at J; junction bases unmatched: 4. Germline CDR1 is SNHLY and CDR2 is FYNNEI. Complete variable domain (other parts from reference TRBV2 and TRBJ2-7): EPEVTQTPSHQVTQMGQEVILRCVPISNHLYFYWYRQILGQKVEFLVSFYNNEISEKSEIFDDQFSVERPDGSNFTLKIRSTKLEDSAMYFCASSENRGQDEQYFGPGTRLTVT.

This chain connects TRBV4-3 to TRBJ1-2; D not resolved. The CDR3 spans 17 residues. Germline V CDR1 and CDR2: LGHNA, YSLEER. The V and J ends lost 1 base and 8 bases respectively, with 23 bases between them. The CDR3 region is CASSQAKMALEGLGYTF. The CDR3 nucleotides read TGCGCCAGCAGCCAAGCCAAAATGGCCCTAGAGGGTCTCGGCTACACCTTC.

In its sample, this clonotype was seen many times. The chain recombines TRBV20-1 with TRBJ1-2, with 8 bases lining up with TRBD1. Looked up from germline, CDR1 is DFQATT and CDR2 is SNEGSKA (reference sequence). This CDR3 comprises 14 residues. J lost 6 bases, V lost 2 bases, and 8 bases had no gene match. CDR3 in amino acids: CSARRTGYLDGYTF. CDR3 bases: TGCAGTGCTAGAAGGACAGGGTATTTGGATGGCTACACCTTC.

This clonotype was seen only a few times. The chain uses TRBV3-1 and TRBJ1-6; TRBD1 matches 9 bases. From germline, CDR1 is LGHDT and CDR2 YNNKEL (reference sequence). The CDR3 is 16 amino acids. The trim removed 4 bases at V and 7 bases at J, leaving 8 bases unmatched. The CDR3 DNA is TGTGCCAGCAGCCCACCGGGACAGGGAGGGAATTCACCCCTCCACTTT. Its protein is CASSPPGQGGNSPLHF.

This clonotype was counted at least ten times. The J gene is TRBJ2-5, the V gene TRBV6-1; D is perhaps TRBD1 (6 bases). Germline V lookup: CDR1 MNHNS, CDR2 SASEGT. The germline V and J ends were trimmed by 6 bases and 2 bases, with 13 bases remaining between them. This CDR3 spans 14 amino acids. In DNA form, the CDR3 reads TGTGCCAGCAGAATGGGACATTTACAAGAGACCCAGTACTTC. Its protein product is CASRMGHLQETQYF.

This chain joins TRBV12-3 or TRBV12-4 and TRBJ1-1; no definite D call. V shed 3 bases and J shed 1 base, with 6 bases lying between them. The CDR3 spans 13 residues. As DNA, the CDR3 is TGTGCCAGCAGTTTCGTAGAGAACACTGAAGCTTTCTTT. Protein sequence: CASSFVENTEAFF.

This chain joins TRBV6-1 and TRBJ2-7; 13 nucleotides align to TRBD2. Trimming cost V 7 bases and J 6 bases; bases outside gene matches: 6. The germline V gene encodes CDR1 MNHNS and CDR2 SASEGT. The CDR3 is made up of 14 amino acids. The DNA of the CDR3 is TGTGCCAGCACCCCGGGACTAGCGGGACCCGAGCAGTACTTC. Amino acids: CASTPGLAGPEQYF.

This clonotype was recorded at least ten times. Mismatch with germline at one junction end may stem from a read error. This chain's CDR3 is CASRSTRDRTSEGDF. The CDR3 DNA sequence: TGTGCCAGCAGATCCACAAGGGACAGGACTTCTGAGGGCGACTTC. The J gene is TRBJ2-7, the V gene TRBV28, with TRBD1 matching over 8 bases. Germline CDR1 is MDHEN and CDR2 is SYDVKM. The CDR3 loop spans 15 amino acids.

This clonotype came up many times. The rearrangement links TRBV7-2 to TRBJ2-7, with 12 bases lining up with TRBD2. The V gene's germline CDR1 is SGHTA and CDR2 FQGNSA. The length of the CDR3 is 15 residues. V was pared by 5 bases and J by 4 bases, with 6 bases of the junction left unmatched. The DNA of the CDR3 is TGTGCCAGCAGCCCGATTGGACTAGCGGGATACGAGCAGTACTTC. Translating it yields CASSPIGLAGYEQYF.

Many counts were recorded for this clonotype. The chain has TRBV7-2 and TRBJ2-2; D assignment may be TRBD1 or TRBD2 (5 bases each). The CDR3 spans 13 residues. V lost 5 bases, J lost 6 bases, and 10 bases lay in between. The V gene's germline CDR1 is SGHTA and CDR2 FQGNSA. CDR3 in amino acids: CASSHLGAGELFF. The CDR3 nucleotides are TGTGCCAGCAGCCACCTGGGGGCCGGGGAGCTGTTTTTT.

At least ten counts were recorded for this clonotype. The CDR3 nucleotides are TGTGCCAGCAGTTTTGAACAGGGTAGGGGCTATGGCTACACCTTC. This encodes CASSFEQGRGYGYTF. The rearrangement uses TRBV12-3 or TRBV12-4 and TRBJ1-2; D might be TRBD1 (6 bases). Trimming took off 3 bases at V and 4 bases at J, with 15 bases between the two ends. This CDR3 region has 15 residues.

The chain uses TRBV6-2 or TRBV6-3 and TRBJ2-7, with 8 positions matching TRBD2. The J segment lost 7 bases and the V segment lost 7 bases, leaving 15 bases of the junction unmatched. The CDR3 runs 15 residues. Germline V lookup: CDR1 MNHEY, CDR2 SVGEGT. CDR3 sequence: CASTTVVAGKREQYF. The CDR3 DNA follows: TGTGCCAGCACTACGGTGGTAGCGGGGAAGCGGGAGCAGTACTTC.

This clonotype was found many times. V and J are TRBV27 and TRBJ2-5; D might be TRBD1 or TRBD2, each matching 5 bases. The CDR3 length is 15 residues. V dropped 5 bases and J dropped 2 bases, with 15 bases sitting between them. CDR1 and CDR2 from the germline V gene are MNHEY and SMNVEV (reference sequence). The CDR3 DNA is TGTGCCAGCAGTCCCGGGACGGGTGTTCAAGAGACCCAGTACTTC. Amino acid sequence: CASSPGTGVQETQYF.

This clonotype was recorded at least ten times. The CDR3: CAISEGANQPQHF. As DNA, the CDR3 is TGTGCCATCAGTGAGGGGGCCAATCAGCCCCAGCATTTT. The gene calls are TRBV10-3 and TRBJ1-5; weak D call: TRBD1 (5 bases). Germline assignment: CDR1 ENHRY and CDR2 SYGVKD. V shed 2 bases and J shed 3 bases, with 5 bases lying between them. This CDR3 contains 13 residues.